The rows below give T cell receptor beta chains drawn from one sample of a study of technical replicates of blood from several donors. Sequencing used immunoSEQ multiplex PCR; TCRdb keeps in-frame clones, though not all of them. The table shows 54,000 or so clones, with approximately 94% occurring only once. The sample comprised T cells isolated from PBMCs. The receptors were sampled from a human donor in good health. The conserved cysteine and the conserved F or W are not part of the CDR3 here. Each record gives: J gene, V gene, CDR3 length, CDR3 protein.

TRBJ1-1	TRBV5-1	13	ASSFRQTGNTEAF
TRBJ2-7	TRBV28	10	ASRLSTSEQY
TRBJ2-7	TRBV10-2	13	ASSESTGLMYEQY
TRBJ1-1	TRBV9	10	ASNNLNTEAF
TRBJ2-3	TRBV6-5	12	ASSYVLSSDTQY
TRBJ2-1	TRBV5-4	13	ASSSREASYNEQF
TRBJ1-4	TRBV9	13	ASSPYSATNEKLF
TRBJ2-4	TRBV6-5	11	ASSSAGAGIQY
TRBJ1-3	TRBV9	16	ASGGDRTGSFSGNTIY
TRBJ2-3	TRBV5-1	15	ASSLTSGGARTDTQY
TRBJ2-6	TRBV28	13	ASSPDRAGANVLT
TRBJ1-1	TRBV7-9	11	ASTQGGSGEAF
TRBJ1-6	TRBV10-3	15	AISKKQGGQGTSPLH
TRBJ2-1	TRBV11-3	10	ASSFTFYWQF
TRBJ2-1	TRBV5-6	14	ASSLSWGDAYNEQF
TRBJ1-1	TRBV18	14	ASSPLEGTVHTEAF
TRBJ1-1	TRBV15	10	ATRRGSGEAF
TRBJ1-6	TRBV15	13	ATSRGGSYNSPLH
TRBJ2-3	TRBV29-1	11	SVDLTGGGNQY
TRBJ2-1	TRBV6-5	13	ASSVGGTSYNEQF
TRBJ2-2	TRBV10-3	10	AIRGGTRELF
TRBJ1-2	TRBV10-3	13	AISRTGSSNYGYT
TRBJ1-6	TRBV7-9	12	ASSSDSNNSPLH
TRBJ1-1	TRBV6-5	9	ASRAGGEAF
TRBJ2-6	TRBV29-1	11	SVAPIGANVLT
TRBJ2-1	TRBV18	10	ASSPVHNEQF
TRBJ2-5	TRBV18	12	ASSVTGVRETQY
TRBJ2-2	TRBV5-4	13	ASSPPGQGTGELF
TRBJ2-4	TRBV5-1	16	ASSKTSGGKLAKNIQY
TRBJ2-7	TRBV28	10	ASTLQGYEQY
TRBJ1-2	TRBV5-1	12	ASSRDMDRDGYT
TRBJ1-2	TRBV6-6	13	ASSLPPGQNPGYT
TRBJ1-4	TRBV6-5	13	ASSYPRGTNEKLF
TRBJ2-5	TRBV5-1	17	ASSLIILGVAGIQETQY
TRBJ1-1	TRBV9	14	ASSVGTGGMNTEAF
TRBJ2-2	TRBV7-3	12	ASSHGQTTGELF
TRBJ2-7	TRBV7-8	14	ASSPGGIAGTYEQY
TRBJ2-7	TRBV7-9	12	ASSLGTGWFEQY
TRBJ2-5	TRBV29-1	13	SVEGGYPQAETQY
TRBJ1-5	TRBV5-1	13	ASSQGGQGNQPQH